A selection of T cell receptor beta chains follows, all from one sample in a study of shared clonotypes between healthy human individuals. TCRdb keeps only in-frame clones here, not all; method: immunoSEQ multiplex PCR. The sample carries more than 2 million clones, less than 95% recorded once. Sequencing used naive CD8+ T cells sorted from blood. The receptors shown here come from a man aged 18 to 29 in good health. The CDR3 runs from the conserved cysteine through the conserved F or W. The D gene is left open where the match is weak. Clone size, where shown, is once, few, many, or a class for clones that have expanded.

CASSLEAGDQPQHF TGTGCCAGCAGCTTAGAGGCGGGGGATCAGCCCCAGCATTTT TRBJ1-5 - - TRBV7-8
CASSPPSTGELFF TGTGCCAGCTCACCACCGTCCACCGGGGAGCTGTTTTTT TRBJ2-2 - - TRBV18
CASSPLGETSSTDTQYF TGTGCCAGCAGTCCGCTGGGGGAAACTAGCAGCACAGATACGCAGTATTTT TRBJ2-3 - - TRBV27
CASSSGNEQYF TGTGCCAGCAGCTCGGGTAACGAGCAGTACTTC TRBJ2-7 - - TRBV7-6
CASSQGPGRPHDEQYF TGCGCCAGCAGCCAAGGACCGGGACGGCCTCACGACGAGCAGTACTTC TRBJ2-7 - - TRBV4-1
CASSLGQSRGYTF TGCGCCAGCAGCCTGGGACAGTCTCGCGGCTACACCTTC TRBJ1-2 TRBD1 - TRBV5-1
CASSQAGASTDTQYF TGTGCCAGCAGCCAAGCTGGGGCTAGCACAGATACGCAGTATTTT TRBJ2-3 - - TRBV4-2
CASSQSSGGVLYEQYF TGCGCCAGCAGCCAATCAAGCGGGGGGGTTCTCTACGAGCAGTACTTC TRBJ2-7 TRBD2 - TRBV4-1
CASSFLADGEQYF TGCGCCAGCAGCTTTCTAGCGGACGGGGAGCAGTACTTC TRBJ2-7 TRBD2 - TRBV5-1
CASSYPSGGASTDTQYF TGTGCCAGCAGTTACCCTAGCGGGGGGGCGAGCACAGATACGCAGTATTTT TRBJ2-3 TRBD2 - TRBV28
CASSTRDRAQETQYF TGTGCCAGCAGCACCCGTGACAGGGCACAAGAGACCCAGTACTTC TRBJ2-5 - - TRBV21-1
CASSLTPSSYNEQFF TGTGCCAGCAGCTTAACCCCGAGCTCCTACAATGAGCAGTTCTTC TRBJ2-1 - once TRBV11-2
CASSLVGLLIEQFF TGTGCCAGCAGTCTAGTGGGACTGCTTATTGAGCAGTTCTTC TRBJ2-1 - - TRBV7-9
CASSEENSGWLAPDTQYF TGTGCCAGCAGTGAAGAAAATTCGGGATGGCTAGCCCCAGATACGCAGTATTTT TRBJ2-3 - - TRBV2
CASSPTGGSGNTIYF TGTGCCAGCAGCCCAACAGGGGGATCTGGAAACACCATATATTTT TRBJ1-3 TRBD1 - TRBV7-3
CASSPGTVPYEQYF TGTGCCAGCAGTCCCGGGACAGTTCCCTACGAGCAGTACTTC TRBJ2-7 TRBD1 - TRBV13
CASSQTGAYGYTF TGTGCCAGCAGCCAGACAGGGGCGTATGGCTACACCTTC TRBJ1-2 TRBD1 once TRBV27
CAWGDGATNQETQYF TGTGCCTGGGGAGACGGGGCGACGAATCAAGAGACCCAGTACTTC TRBJ2-5 - - TRBV30
CASSLAPARANEKLFF TGTGCCAGCAGCTTAGCGCCGGCCAGGGCTAATGAAAAACTGTTTTTT TRBJ1-4 - - TRBV7-9
CASSLLQGLTDTQYF TGTGCCAGCAGCTTATTGCAGGGGCTCACAGATACGCAGTATTTT TRBJ2-3 - - TRBV7-9
CASSFGDGETQYF TGTGCCAGCAGTTTCGGGGACGGCGAGACCCAGTACTTC TRBJ2-5 - once TRBV28
CASSLDLGWGRNIQYF TGTGCCAGCAGCTTAGATCTGGGGTGGGGGCGAAACATTCAGTACTTC TRBJ2-4 - - TRBV11-2
CASSLDQGLASPLHF TGCGCCAGCAGCTTGGATCAGGGTCTGGCTTCACCCCTCCACTTT TRBJ1-6 - - TRBV5-1
CASTWGQGPPNTGELFF TGTGCCAGCACCTGGGGACAGGGCCCGCCGAACACCGGGGAGCTGTTTTTT TRBJ2-2 TRBD1 - TRBV7-2
CASGLEQNTQYF TGTGCCAGCGGCTTAGAGCAAAATACGCAGTATTTT TRBJ2-3 - - TRBV11-3
CASRAGGEGYTF TGTGCCAGCAGAGCAGGGGGGGAAGGCTACACCTTC TRBJ1-2 TRBD1 - TRBV6-1
CASSLYSAGANTGELFF TGTGCCAGCAGTTTATATTCGGCGGGGGCGAACACCGGGGAGCTGTTTTTT TRBJ2-2 TRBD2 - TRBV27